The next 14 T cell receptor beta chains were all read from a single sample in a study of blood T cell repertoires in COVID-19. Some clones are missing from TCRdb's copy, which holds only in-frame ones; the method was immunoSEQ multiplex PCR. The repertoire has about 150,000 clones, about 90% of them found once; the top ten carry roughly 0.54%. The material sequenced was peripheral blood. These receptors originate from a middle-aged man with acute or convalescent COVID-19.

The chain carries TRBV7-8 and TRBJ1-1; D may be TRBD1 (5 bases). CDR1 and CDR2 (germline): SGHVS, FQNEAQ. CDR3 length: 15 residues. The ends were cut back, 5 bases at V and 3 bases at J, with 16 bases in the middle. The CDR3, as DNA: TGTGCCAGCAGCCCCGGGGCGGGGACGGACACTGAAGCTTTCTTT. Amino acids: CASSPGAGTDTEAFF.

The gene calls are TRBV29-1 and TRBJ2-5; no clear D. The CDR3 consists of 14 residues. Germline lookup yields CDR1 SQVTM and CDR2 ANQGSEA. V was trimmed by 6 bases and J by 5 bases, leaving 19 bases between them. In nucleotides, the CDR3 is TGCAGCGTGGGTAGGAGACCCCAAGTGGAGACCCAGTACTTC. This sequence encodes CSVGRRPQVETQYF.

CDR3 nucleotide sequence: TGTGCCAGCAGCTTAACCGGGACTAGGAAGGGGAATGAGCAGTTCTTC. It translates to CASSLTGTRKGNEQFF. The chain links TRBV7-6 to TRBJ2-1, with 8 bases aligning to TRBD2. The CDR3 extends over 16 amino acids. CDR1 is SGHVS, CDR2 FNYEAQ, per germline. J was trimmed by 7 bases and V by 2 bases; bases with no gene match: 10.

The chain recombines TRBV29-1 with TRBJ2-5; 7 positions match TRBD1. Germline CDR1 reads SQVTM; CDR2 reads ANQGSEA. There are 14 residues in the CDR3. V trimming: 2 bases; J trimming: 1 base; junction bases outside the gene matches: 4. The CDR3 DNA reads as TGCAGCGTTGAACCCGGGACAGTCCAAGAGACCCAGTACTTC. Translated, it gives CSVEPGTVQETQYF. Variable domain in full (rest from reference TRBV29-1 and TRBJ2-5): SAVISQKPSRDICQRGTSLTIQCQVDSQVTMMFWYRQQPGQSLTLIATANQGSEATYESGFVIDKFPISRPNLTFSTLTVSNMSPEDSSIYLCSVEPGTVQETQYFGPGTRLLVL.

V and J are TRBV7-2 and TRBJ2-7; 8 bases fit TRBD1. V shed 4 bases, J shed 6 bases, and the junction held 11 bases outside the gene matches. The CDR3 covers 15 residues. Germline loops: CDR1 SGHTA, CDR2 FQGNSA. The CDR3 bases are TGTGCCAGCAGCTACTCAGGGGGCGGCGGGCTCGAGCAGTACGTC. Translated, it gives CASSYSGGGGLEQYV.

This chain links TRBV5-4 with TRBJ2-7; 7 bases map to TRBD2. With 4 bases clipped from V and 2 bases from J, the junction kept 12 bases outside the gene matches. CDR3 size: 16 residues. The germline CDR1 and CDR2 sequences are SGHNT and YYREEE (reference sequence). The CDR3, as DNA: TGTGCCAGCAGCGTAGCGGGTGAGAGGAGGGCCTACGAGCAGTACTTC. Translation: CASSVAGERRAYEQYF.

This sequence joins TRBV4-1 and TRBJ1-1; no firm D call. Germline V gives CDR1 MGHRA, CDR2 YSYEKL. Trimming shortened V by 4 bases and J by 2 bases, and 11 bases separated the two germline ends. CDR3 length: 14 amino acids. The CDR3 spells CASSREWSNTEAFF. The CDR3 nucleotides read TGCGCCAGCAGCCGAGAGTGGAGCAACACTGAAGCTTTCTTT.

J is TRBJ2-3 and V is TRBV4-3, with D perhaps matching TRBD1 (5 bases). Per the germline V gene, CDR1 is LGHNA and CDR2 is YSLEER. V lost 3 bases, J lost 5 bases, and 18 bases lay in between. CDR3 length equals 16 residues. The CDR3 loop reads CASSQTVQVQGDTQYF. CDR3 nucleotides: TGCGCCAGCAGCCAGACAGTACAGGTGCAGGGAGATACGCAGTATTTT.

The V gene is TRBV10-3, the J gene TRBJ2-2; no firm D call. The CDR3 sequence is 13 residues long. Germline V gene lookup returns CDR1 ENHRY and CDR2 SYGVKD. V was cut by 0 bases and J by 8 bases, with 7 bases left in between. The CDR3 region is CAISESGGGELFF. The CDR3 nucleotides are TGTGCCATCAGTGAGTCCGGCGGTGGGGAGCTGTTTTTT.

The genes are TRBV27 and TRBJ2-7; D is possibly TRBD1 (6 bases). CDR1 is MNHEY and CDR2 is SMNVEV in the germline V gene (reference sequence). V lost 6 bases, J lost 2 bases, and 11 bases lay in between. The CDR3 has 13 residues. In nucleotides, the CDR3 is TGTGCCAGCAGCCAACAGGGCGCCTACGAGCAGTACTTC. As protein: CASSQQGAYEQYF.

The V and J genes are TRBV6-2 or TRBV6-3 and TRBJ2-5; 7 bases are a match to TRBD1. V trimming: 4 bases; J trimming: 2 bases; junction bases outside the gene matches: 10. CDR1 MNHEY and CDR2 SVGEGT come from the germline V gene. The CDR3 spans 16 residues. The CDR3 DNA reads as TGTGCCAGCAGTTTTCAACAGGGGCCAAATCAAGAGACCCAGTACTTC. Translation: CASSFQQGPNQETQYF.

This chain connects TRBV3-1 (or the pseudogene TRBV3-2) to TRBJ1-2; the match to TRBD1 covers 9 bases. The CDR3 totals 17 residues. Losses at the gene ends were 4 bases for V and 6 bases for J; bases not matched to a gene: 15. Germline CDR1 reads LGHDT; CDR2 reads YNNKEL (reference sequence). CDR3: CASSPHGQGLSIDGYTF. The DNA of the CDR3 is TGTGCCAGCAGCCCGCACGGACAGGGGTTGAGTATTGATGGCTACACCTTC.

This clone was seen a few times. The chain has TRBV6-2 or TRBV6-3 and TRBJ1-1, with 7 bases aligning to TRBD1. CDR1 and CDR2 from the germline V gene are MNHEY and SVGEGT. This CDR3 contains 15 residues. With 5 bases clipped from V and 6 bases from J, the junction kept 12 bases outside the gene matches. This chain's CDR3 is CASSNYRGWKAEAFF. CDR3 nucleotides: TGTGCCAGCAGTAATTACAGGGGATGGAAAGCTGAAGCTTTCTTT.

Here the CDR3 reads CASSRGFSGNTIYF. The CDR3 region has the DNA TGTGCCAGCAGCAGGGGCTTCTCTGGAAACACCATATATTTT. The chain joins TRBV11-2 to TRBJ1-3; a weak D match, TRBD1 (5 bases). V was trimmed by 5 bases and J by 0 bases, leaving 8 bases between them. This CDR3 contains 14 residues. Germline V gives CDR1 SGHAT, CDR2 FQNNGV. Full variable domain (outside the CDR3, taken from reference TRBV11-2 and TRBJ1-3): EAGVAQSPRYKIIEKRQSVAFWCNPISGHATLYWYQQILGQGPKLLIQFQNNGVVDDSQLPKDRFSAERLKGVDSTLKIQPAKLEDSAVYLCASSRGFSGNTIYFGEGSWLTVV.